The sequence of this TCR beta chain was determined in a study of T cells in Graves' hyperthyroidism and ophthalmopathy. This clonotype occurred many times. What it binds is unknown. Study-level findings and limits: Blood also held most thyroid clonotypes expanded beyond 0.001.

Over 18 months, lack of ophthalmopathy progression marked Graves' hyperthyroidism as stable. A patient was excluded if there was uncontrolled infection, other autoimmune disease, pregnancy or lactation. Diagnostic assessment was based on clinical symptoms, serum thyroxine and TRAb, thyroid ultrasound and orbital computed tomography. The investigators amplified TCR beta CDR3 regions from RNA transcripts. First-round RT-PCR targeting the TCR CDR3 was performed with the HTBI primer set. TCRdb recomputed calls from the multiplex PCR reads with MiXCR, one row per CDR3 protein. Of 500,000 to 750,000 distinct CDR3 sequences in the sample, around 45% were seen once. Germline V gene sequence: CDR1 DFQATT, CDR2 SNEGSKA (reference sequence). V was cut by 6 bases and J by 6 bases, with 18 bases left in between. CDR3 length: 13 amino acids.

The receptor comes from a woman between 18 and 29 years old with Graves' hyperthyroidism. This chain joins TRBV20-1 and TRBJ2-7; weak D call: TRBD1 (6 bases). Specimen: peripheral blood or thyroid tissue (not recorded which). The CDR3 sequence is CSAPAQGVREQYF. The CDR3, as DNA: TGCAGTGCCCCTGCACAGGGCGTCCGCGAGCAGTACTTC.